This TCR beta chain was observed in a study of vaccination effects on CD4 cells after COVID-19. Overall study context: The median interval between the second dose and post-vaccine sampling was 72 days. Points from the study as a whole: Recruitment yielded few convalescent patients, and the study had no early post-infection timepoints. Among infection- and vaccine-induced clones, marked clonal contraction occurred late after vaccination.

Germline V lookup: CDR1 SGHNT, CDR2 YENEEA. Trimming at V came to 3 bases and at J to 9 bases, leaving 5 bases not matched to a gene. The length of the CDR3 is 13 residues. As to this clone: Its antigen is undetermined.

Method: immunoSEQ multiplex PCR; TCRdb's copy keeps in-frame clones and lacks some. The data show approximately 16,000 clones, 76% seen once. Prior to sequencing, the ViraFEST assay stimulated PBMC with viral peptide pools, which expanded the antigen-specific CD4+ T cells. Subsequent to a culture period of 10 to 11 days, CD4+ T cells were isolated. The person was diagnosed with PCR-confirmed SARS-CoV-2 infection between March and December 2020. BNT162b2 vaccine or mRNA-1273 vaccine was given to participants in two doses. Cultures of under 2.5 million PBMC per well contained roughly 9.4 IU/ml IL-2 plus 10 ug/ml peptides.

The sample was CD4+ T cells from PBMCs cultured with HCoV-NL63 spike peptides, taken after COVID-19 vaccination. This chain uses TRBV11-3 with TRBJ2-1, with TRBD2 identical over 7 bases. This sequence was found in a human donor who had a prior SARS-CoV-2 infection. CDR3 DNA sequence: TGTGCCAGCAGCTTGCGGGAGTTAGGTGAGCAGTTCTTC. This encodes CASSLRELGEQFF. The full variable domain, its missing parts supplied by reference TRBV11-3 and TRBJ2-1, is EAGVVQSPRYKIIEKKQPVAFWCNPISGHNTLYWYLQNLGQGPELLIRYENEEAVDDSQLPKDRFSAERLKGVDSTLKIQPAELGDSAVYLCASSLRELGEQFFGPGTRLTVL.